This entry describes one TCR beta chain. Its antigen is as yet unknown. These data originate in a study of Tregs in tolerant kidney transplant recipients. Study conclusions and caveats: Biological reproducibility was not directly addressed, but technical replication error appeared minimal. The most relevant donor-specific Treg TCRbeta repertoire apparently came from expansion with activated donor B cells. Few patients were studied, so findings need validation in larger groups.

V trimming: 5 bases; J trimming: 2 bases; junction bases outside the gene matches: 16. CDR3 length: 18 residues. Per the germline V gene, CDR1 is SGHTA and CDR2 is FQGTGA. Assay used: immunoSEQ multiplex PCR; TCRdb lists only in-frame clones, some missing. The sample comprises 65,000 to 85,000 clones, roughly 90% of which are singletons, and around 1.6% rests with the top ten. The nonmyeloablative bone marrow transplants came from related graft donors, with transient mixed chimerism. Thawed PBMCs were FACS-sorted into unstimulated CD4+CD25+CD127- regulatory T cells, CD4+CD25- non-regulatory cells, CD4 and CD8 cells.

The rearrangement uses TRBV7-3 and TRBJ2-3; 7 nucleotides match TRBD1. The specimen was CD4+ T cells from blood (PBMCs), collected 24 months after the transplant. This sequence was found in a human patient who received a combined kidney and bone marrow transplant. Some T cells may be provided by the graft donor. The CDR3 nucleotides read TGTGCCAGCAGCCCCACGACAGGGCTCGTCGGTTTCACAGATACGCAGTATTTT. It encodes CASSPTTGLVGFTDTQYF.